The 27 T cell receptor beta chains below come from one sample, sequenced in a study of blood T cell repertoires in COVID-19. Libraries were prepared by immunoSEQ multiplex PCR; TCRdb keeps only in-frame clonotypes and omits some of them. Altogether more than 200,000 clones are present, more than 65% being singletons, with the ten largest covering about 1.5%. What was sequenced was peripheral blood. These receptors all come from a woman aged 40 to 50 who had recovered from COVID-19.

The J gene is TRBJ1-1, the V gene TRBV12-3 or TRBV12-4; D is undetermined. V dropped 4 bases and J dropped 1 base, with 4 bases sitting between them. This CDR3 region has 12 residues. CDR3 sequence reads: CASSYSNTEAFF. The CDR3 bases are TGTGCCAGCAGTTACTCGAACACTGAAGCTTTCTTT.

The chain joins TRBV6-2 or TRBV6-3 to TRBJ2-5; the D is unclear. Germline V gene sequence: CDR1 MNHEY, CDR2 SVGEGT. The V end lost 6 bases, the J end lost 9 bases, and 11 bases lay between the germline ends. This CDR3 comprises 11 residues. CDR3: CASSPKLAQYF. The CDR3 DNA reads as TGTGCCAGCAGCCCCAAGTTAGCCCAGTACTTC.

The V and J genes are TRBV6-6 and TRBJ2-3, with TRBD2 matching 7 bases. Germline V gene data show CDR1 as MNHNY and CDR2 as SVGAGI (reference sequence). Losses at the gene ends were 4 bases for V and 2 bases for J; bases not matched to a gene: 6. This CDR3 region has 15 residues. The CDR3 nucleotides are TGTGCCAGCAGTTCCCTAGCGGTACTCACAGATACGCAGTATTTT. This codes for CASSSLAVLTDTQYF.

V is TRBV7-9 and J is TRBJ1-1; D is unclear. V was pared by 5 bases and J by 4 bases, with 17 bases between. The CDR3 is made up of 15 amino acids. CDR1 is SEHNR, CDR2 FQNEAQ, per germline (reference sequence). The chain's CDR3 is CASSLFALEVTEAFF. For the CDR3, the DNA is TGTGCCAGCAGCCTCTTCGCGTTGGAGGTCACTGAAGCTTTCTTT. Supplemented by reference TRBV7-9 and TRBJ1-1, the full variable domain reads DTGVSQNPRHKITKRGQNVTFRCDPISEHNRLYWYRQTLGQGPEFLTYFQNEAQLEKSRLLSDRFSAERPKGSFSTLEIQRTEQGDSAMYLCASSLFALEVTEAFFGQGTRLTVV.

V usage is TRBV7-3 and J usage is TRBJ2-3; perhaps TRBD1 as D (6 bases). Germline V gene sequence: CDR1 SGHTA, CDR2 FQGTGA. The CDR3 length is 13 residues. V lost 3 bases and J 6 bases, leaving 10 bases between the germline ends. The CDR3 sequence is CASSFRGRDTQYF. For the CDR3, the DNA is TGTGCCAGCAGCTTCAGGGGTCGGGATACGCAGTATTTT.

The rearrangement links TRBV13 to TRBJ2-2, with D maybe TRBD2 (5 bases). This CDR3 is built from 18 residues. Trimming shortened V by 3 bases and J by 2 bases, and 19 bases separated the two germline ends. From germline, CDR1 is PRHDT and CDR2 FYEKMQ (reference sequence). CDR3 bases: TGTGCCAGCAGCTTGACCCCCGCGGAGGCGCCAAACACCGGGGAGCTGTTTTTT. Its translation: CASSLTPAEAPNTGELFF.

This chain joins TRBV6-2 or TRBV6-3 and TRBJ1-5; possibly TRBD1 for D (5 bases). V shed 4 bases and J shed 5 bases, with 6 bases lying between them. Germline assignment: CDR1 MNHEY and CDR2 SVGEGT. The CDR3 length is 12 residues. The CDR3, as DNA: TGTGCCAGCAGTTTACAGGATCAGCCCCAGCATTTT. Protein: CASSLQDQPQHF.

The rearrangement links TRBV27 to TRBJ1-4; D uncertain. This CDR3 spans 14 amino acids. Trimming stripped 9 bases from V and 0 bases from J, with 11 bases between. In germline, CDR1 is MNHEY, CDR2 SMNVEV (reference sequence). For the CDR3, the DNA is TGTGCCAGTGGGAGTCTTGCAACTAATGAAAAACTGTTTTTT. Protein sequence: CASGSLATNEKLFF.

The CDR3 sequence is CASSPQGLHNSPLHF. The CDR3 DNA sequence: TGTGCCAGCAGCCCCCAGGGGTTGCATAATTCACCCCTCCACTTT. The V gene is TRBV11-1, the J gene TRBJ1-6; D is possibly TRBD1 (6 bases). The CDR3 has 15 amino acids. Germline CDR1 reads SGHAT; CDR2 reads FQDESV (reference sequence). Trimming took off 5 bases at V and 5 bases at J, with 13 bases between the two ends.

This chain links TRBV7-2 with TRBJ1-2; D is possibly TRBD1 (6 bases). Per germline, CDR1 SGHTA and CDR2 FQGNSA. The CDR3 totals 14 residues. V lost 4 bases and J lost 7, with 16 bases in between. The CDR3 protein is CASSSSLGGSGYTF. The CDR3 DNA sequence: TGTGCCAGCAGCTCCAGCCTAGGGGGAAGTGGCTACACCTTC. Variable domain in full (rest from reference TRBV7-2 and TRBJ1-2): GAGVSQSPSNKVTEKGKDVELRCDPISGHTALYWYRQSLGQGLEFLIYFQGNSAPDKSGLPSDRFSAERTGGSVSTLTIQRTQQEDSAVYLCASSSSLGGSGYTFGSGTRLTVV.

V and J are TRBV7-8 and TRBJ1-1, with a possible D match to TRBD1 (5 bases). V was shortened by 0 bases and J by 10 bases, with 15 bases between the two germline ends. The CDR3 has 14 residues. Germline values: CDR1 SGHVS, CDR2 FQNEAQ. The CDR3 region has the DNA TGTGCCAGCAGCTTAGCGCAGGAGGTCGGGGGAGCTTTCTTT. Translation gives CASSLAQEVGGAFF.

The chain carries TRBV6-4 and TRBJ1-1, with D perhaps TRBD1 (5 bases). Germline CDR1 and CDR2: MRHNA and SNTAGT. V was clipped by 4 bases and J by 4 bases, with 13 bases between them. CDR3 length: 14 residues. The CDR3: CASSASGEGTEAFF. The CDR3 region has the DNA TGTGCCAGCAGTGCTTCGGGGGAAGGCACTGAAGCTTTCTTT.

The CDR3 nucleotides read TGCGCCACCGGGACAGGGGTGAACACTGAAGCTTTCTTT. Its protein product is CATGTGVNTEAFF. V gene TRBV5-1 combines with J gene TRBJ1-1, with 10 bases aligning to TRBD1. Germline values: CDR1 SGHRS, CDR2 YFSETQ. The J segment lost 0 bases and the V segment lost 9 bases, leaving 2 bases of the junction unmatched. The CDR3 runs to 13 residues.

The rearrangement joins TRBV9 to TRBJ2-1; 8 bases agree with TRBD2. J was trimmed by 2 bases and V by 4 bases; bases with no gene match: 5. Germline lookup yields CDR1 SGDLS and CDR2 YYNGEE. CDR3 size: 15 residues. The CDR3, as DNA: TGTGCCAGCAGCCGGGAGGGCGCCACCTACAATGAGCAGTTCTTC. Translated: CASSREGATYNEQFF. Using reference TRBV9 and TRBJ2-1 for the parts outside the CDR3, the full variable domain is DSGVTQTPKHLITATGQRVTLRCSPRSGDLSVYWYQQSLDQGLQFLIQYYNGEERAKGNILERFSAQQFPDLHSELNLSSLELGDSALYFCASSREGATYNEQFFGPGTRLTVL.

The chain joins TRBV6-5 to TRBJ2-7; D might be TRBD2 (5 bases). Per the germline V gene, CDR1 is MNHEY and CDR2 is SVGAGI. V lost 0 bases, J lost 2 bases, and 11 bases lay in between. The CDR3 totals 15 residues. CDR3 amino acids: CASSYSAETTYEQYF. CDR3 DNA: TGTGCCAGCAGTTACTCGGCGGAGACTACCTACGAGCAGTACTTC.

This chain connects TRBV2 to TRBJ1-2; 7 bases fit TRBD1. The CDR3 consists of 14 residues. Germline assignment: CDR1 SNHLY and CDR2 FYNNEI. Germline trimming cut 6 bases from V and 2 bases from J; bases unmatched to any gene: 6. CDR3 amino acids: CASSARGQNYGYTF. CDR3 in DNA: TGTGCCAGCAGCGCAAGGGGACAGAACTATGGCTACACCTTC.

CDR3 sequence reads: CATTQDRDTEAFF. The CDR3 DNA sequence: TGTGCCACCACACAGGACAGAGACACTGAAGCTTTCTTT. This chain links TRBV2 with TRBJ1-1, with a possible D match to TRBD1 (6 bases). V lost 10 bases and J 3 bases, leaving 15 bases between the germline ends. The CDR3 loop spans 13 amino acids. The germline gives CDR1 SNHLY, CDR2 FYNNEI.

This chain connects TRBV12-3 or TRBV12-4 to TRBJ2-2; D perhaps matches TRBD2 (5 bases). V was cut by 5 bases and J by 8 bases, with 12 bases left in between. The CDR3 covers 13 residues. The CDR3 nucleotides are TGTGCCAGCAGTCCCATAGCGTCAGGGGAGCTGTTTTTT. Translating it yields CASSPIASGELFF.

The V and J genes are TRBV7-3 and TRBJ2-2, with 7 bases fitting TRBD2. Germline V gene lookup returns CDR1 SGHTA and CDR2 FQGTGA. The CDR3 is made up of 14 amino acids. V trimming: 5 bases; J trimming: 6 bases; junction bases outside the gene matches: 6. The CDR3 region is CASSPATSSGELFF. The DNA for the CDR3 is TGTGCCAGCAGCCCAGCGACTAGCTCCGGGGAGCTGTTTTTT.

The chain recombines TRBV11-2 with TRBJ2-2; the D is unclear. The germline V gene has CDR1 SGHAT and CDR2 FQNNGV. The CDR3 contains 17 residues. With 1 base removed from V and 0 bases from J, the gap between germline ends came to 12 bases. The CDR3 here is CASSLVVGAPNTGELFF. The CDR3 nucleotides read TGTGCCAGCAGCTTAGTCGTTGGAGCACCGAACACCGGGGAGCTGTTTTTT.

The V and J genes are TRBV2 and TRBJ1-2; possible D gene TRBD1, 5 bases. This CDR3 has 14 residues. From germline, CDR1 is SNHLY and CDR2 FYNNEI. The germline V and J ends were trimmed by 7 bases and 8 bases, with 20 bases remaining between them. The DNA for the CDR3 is TGTGCCAGCATAACAGGACCCCTTAATAGGGGCTACACCTTC. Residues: CASITGPLNRGYTF.

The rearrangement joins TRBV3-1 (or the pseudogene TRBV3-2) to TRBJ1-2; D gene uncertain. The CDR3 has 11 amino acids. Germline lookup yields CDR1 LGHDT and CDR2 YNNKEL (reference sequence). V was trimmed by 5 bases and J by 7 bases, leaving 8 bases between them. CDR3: CASSDMGGYTF. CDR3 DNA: TGTGCCAGCAGCGACATGGGTGGCTACACCTTC.

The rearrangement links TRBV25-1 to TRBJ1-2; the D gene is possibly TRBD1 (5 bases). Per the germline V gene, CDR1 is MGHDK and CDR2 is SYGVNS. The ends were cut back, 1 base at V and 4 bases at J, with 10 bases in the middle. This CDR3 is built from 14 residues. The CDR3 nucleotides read TGTGCCAGCAGTGAATCCGCAGGGTTCTATGGCTACACCTTC. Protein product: CASSESAGFYGYTF.

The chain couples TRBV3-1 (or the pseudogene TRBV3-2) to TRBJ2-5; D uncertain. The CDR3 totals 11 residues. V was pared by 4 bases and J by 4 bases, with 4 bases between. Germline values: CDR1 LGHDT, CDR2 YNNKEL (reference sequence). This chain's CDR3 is CASSLLETQYF. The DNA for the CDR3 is TGTGCCAGCAGCCTCCTAGAGACCCAGTACTTC.

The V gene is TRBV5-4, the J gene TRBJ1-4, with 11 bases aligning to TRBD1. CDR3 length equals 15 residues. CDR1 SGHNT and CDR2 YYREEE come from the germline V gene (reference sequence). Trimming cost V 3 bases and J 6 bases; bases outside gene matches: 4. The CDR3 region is CASSSPGQGDEKLFF. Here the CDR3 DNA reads TGTGCCAGCAGCTCGCCGGGACAGGGGGATGAAAAACTGTTTTTT.

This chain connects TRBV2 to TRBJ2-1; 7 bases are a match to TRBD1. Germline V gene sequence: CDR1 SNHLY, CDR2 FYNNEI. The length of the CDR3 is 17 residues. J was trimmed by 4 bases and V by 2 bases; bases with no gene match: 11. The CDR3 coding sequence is TGTGCCAGCAGTGAAACAACAACAGGGGCTAAATACAATGAGCAGTTCTTC. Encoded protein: CASSETTTGAKYNEQFF.

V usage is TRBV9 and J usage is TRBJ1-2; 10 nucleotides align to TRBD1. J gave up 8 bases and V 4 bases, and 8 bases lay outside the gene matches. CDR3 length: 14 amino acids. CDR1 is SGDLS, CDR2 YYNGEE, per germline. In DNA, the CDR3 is TGTGCCAGCAGCAGGAGGTCGGGACAGGGGGGCTACACCTTC. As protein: CASSRRSGQGGYTF.